The 2 T cell receptor beta chains listed next were all sequenced from one sample in a study of beta chain features in type 1 diabetes. The entirety of the isolated RNA underwent reverse transcription, so expressed TCRB transcripts were sequenced. Clones were sequenced by immunoSEQ multiplex PCR, and TCRdb holds only the in-frame ones, with some missing. The data show 900,000 or so clones, about a sixth seen once. The sequenced sample was naive CD4+ T cells from blood. Source of these receptors: a woman younger than 35 in good health.

This clone has only a few counts. This chain uses TRBV6-4 with TRBJ2-1, with D possibly being TRBD2 (6 bases). This CDR3 spans 16 amino acids. CDR1 and CDR2 from the germline V gene are MRHNA and SNTAGT. V was trimmed by 6 bases and J by 0 bases, leaving 15 bases between them. The CDR3 coding sequence is TGTGCCAGCAGAGCTAGCGCCTCGAGCTCCTACAATGAGCAGTTCTTC. This sequence encodes CASRASASSSYNEQFF.

This clone turned up a few times. The V call is TRBV4-2, the J call TRBJ1-1; 8 bases map to TRBD1. The CDR3 loop spans 15 amino acids. CDR1 is LGHNA and CDR2 is YNFKEQ in the germline V gene. Losses at the gene ends were 3 bases for V and 1 base for J; bases not matched to a gene: 4. The CDR3: CASSHLTGGNTEAFF. The CDR3 DNA is TGTGCCAGCAGCCACCTAACAGGGGGGAACACTGAAGCTTTCTTT.